This is a list of T cell receptor beta chains from one sample in a study of shared clonotypes between healthy human individuals. Profiling relied on immunoSEQ multiplex PCR, and the TCRdb table lists in-frame clones only, not all of them. The repertoire includes about 2.2 million clones, around 93% of them detected once, and less than 2% sits in the top ten. Sequences were obtained from naive CD8+ T cells from PBMCs. Receptors were obtained from a man in his late teens or twenties in good health. Some clones in this sample may be carry-over from other donors' samples. Each CDR3 is given with its conserved first and last residue. A D gene is named only where the DNA matches it firmly. Size is stated for part of the rows, as once, few or many counts, or as a class when the clone is expanded.

v_gene: TRBV5-1; j_gene: TRBJ2-7; abundance: -; d_gene: -; CDR3aa: CASSWGLAYEQYF; CDR3nt: TGCGCCAGCAGCTGGGGCCTGGCCTACGAGCAGTACTTC
v_gene: TRBV19; j_gene: TRBJ2-1; abundance: -; d_gene: TRBD2; CDR3aa: CASSVSGTSRGNEQFF; CDR3nt: TGTGCCAGTAGTGTCTCCGGGACTAGCCGAGGGAATGAGCAGTTCTTC
v_gene: TRBV27; j_gene: TRBJ2-5; abundance: -; d_gene: -; CDR3aa: CASSGGETQYF; CDR3nt: TGTGCCAGCAGTGGAGGGGAGACCCAGTACTTC
v_gene: TRBV28; j_gene: TRBJ2-3; abundance: -; d_gene: -; CDR3aa: CASSLRGSTDTQYF; CDR3nt: TGTGCCAGCAGTTTAAGAGGGTCCACAGATACGCAGTATTTT
v_gene: TRBV4-1; j_gene: TRBJ2-7; abundance: -; d_gene: -; CDR3aa: CASSQEAPSSYEQYF; CDR3nt: TGCGCCAGCAGCCAAGAGGCCCCCAGCTCCTACGAGCAGTACTTC
v_gene: TRBV19; j_gene: TRBJ1-5; abundance: few; d_gene: TRBD1; CDR3aa: CASSMDRGRDQPQHF; CDR3nt: TGTGCCAGTAGTATGGACAGGGGGCGTGATCAGCCCCAGCATTTT
v_gene: TRBV27; j_gene: TRBJ2-7; abundance: once; d_gene: TRBD2; CDR3aa: CASSSGLAVFQQYF; CDR3nt: TGTGCCAGCAGTTCCGGACTAGCGGTTTTCCAGCAGTACTTC
v_gene: TRBV19; j_gene: TRBJ2-3; abundance: -; d_gene: TRBD1; CDR3aa: CASSIDRGNTDTQYF; CDR3nt: TGTGCCAGTAGTATAGACAGGGGGAACACAGATACGCAGTATTTT
v_gene: TRBV7-9; j_gene: TRBJ1-1; abundance: -; d_gene: -; CDR3aa: CASEPQGFAEAFF; CDR3nt: TGTGCCAGCGAGCCACAGGGTTTCGCTGAAGCTTTCTTT
v_gene: TRBV27; j_gene: TRBJ1-5; abundance: -; d_gene: -; CDR3aa: CASSPRLGNQPQHF; CDR3nt: TGTGCCAGCAGTCCTCGGCTGGGCAATCAGCCCCAGCATTTT
v_gene: TRBV29-1; j_gene: TRBJ2-7; abundance: -; d_gene: -; CDR3aa: CSVGGGEGDPLYEQYF; CDR3nt: TGCAGCGTCGGCGGGGGCGAAGGTGATCCACTTTACGAGCAGTACTTC
v_gene: TRBV28; j_gene: TRBJ2-2; abundance: -; d_gene: TRBD2; CDR3aa: CAGASGRNTGELFF; CDR3nt: TGTGCCGGAGCGAGCGGGAGGAACACCGGGGAGCTGTTTTTT
v_gene: TRBV2; j_gene: TRBJ2-7; abundance: -; d_gene: -; CDR3aa: CASSASGPYEQYF; CDR3nt: TGTGCCAGCAGTGCGTCAGGGCCCTACGAGCAGTACTTC
v_gene: TRBV11-3; j_gene: TRBJ1-3; abundance: -; d_gene: -; CDR3aa: CASSFPRIIRDKRSGNTIYF; CDR3nt: TGTGCCAGCAGCTTCCCCCGGATTATTCGGGACAAGCGGTCTGGAAACACCATATATTTT
v_gene: TRBV5-4; j_gene: TRBJ1-3; abundance: -; d_gene: -; CDR3aa: CASSSGTPGGGNTIYF; CDR3nt: TGTGCCAGCAGCTCCGGGACTCCGGGAGGTGGAAACACCATATATTTT
v_gene: TRBV28; j_gene: TRBJ2-7; abundance: -; d_gene: -; CDR3aa: CASSPPAEGHYEQYF; CDR3nt: TGTGCCAGCAGTCCCCCGGCGGAGGGCCATTACGAGCAGTACTTC
v_gene: TRBV5-6; j_gene: TRBJ2-7; abundance: once; d_gene: TRBD2; CDR3aa: CASSLAGEGGGEQYF; CDR3nt: TGTGCCAGCAGCTTGGCCGGGGAGGGCGGAGGCGAGCAGTACTTC
v_gene: TRBV11-2; j_gene: TRBJ2-7; abundance: -; d_gene: -; CDR3aa: CASSLTGLGGAYGEQYF; CDR3nt: TGTGCCAGCAGCTTAACGGGTCTTGGGGGAGCCTACGGCGAGCAGTACTTC
v_gene: TRBV11-3; j_gene: TRBJ2-3; abundance: -; d_gene: -; CDR3aa: CASSPGEDRYTDTQYF; CDR3nt: TGTGCCAGCAGCCCCGGTGAGGACAGATACACAGATACGCAGTATTTT
v_gene: TRBV6-5; j_gene: TRBJ1-1; abundance: -; d_gene: -; CDR3aa: CASSYGSRTEAFF; CDR3nt: TGTGCCAGCAGTTACGGCAGTCGCACTGAAGCTTTCTTT
v_gene: TRBV27; j_gene: TRBJ1-5; abundance: -; d_gene: -; CDR3aa: CASGDDQPQHF; CDR3nt: TGTGCCAGCGGGGACGATCAGCCCCAGCATTTT
v_gene: TRBV5-1; j_gene: TRBJ2-1; abundance: -; d_gene: TRBD2; CDR3aa: CASSQDTGLAANEQFF; CDR3nt: TGCGCCAGCAGCCAGGATACGGGACTAGCGGCCAATGAGCAGTTCTTC
v_gene: TRBV10-3; j_gene: TRBJ2-1; abundance: -; d_gene: TRBD2; CDR3aa: CAISESTLAGGPDEQFF; CDR3nt: TGTGCCATCAGTGAGTCGACTCTAGCGGGAGGGCCTGATGAGCAGTTCTTC
v_gene: TRBV27; j_gene: TRBJ1-5; abundance: -; d_gene: -; CDR3aa: CASSLRDPLGQPQHF; CDR3nt: TGTGCCAGCAGTTTAAGGGACCCCCTCGGACAGCCCCAGCATTTT
v_gene: TRBV2; j_gene: TRBJ2-1; abundance: -; d_gene: -; CDR3aa: CASSDPEKGGYNEQFF; CDR3nt: TGTGCCAGCAGTGATCCCGAGAAGGGGGGGTACAATGAGCAGTTCTTC
v_gene: TRBV6-5; j_gene: TRBJ1-2; abundance: -; d_gene: -; CDR3aa: CASRESGERGYTF; CDR3nt: TGTGCCAGCAGAGAATCAGGGGAGCGTGGCTACACCTTC
v_gene: TRBV9; j_gene: TRBJ2-7; abundance: -; d_gene: TRBD2; CDR3aa: CASSGLRSGSLDEQYF; CDR3nt: TGTGCCAGCAGCGGCCTCCGTAGCGGGAGTTTGGACGAGCAGTACTTC
v_gene: TRBV11-2; j_gene: TRBJ2-2; abundance: -; d_gene: TRBD1; CDR3aa: CASSRTGFTPGELFF; CDR3nt: TGTGCCAGCAGCCGGACAGGGTTTACTCCCGGGGAGCTGTTTTTT
v_gene: TRBV19; j_gene: TRBJ2-1; abundance: -; d_gene: -; CDR3aa: CASKRADEQFF; CDR3nt: TGTGCCAGTAAACGGGCGGATGAGCAGTTCTTC
v_gene: TRBV15; j_gene: TRBJ2-7; abundance: -; d_gene: TRBD1; CDR3aa: CATSRDRDRGDYEQYF; CDR3nt: TGTGCCACCAGCAGAGATAGGGACAGGGGCGACTACGAGCAGTACTTC